This T cell receptor (beta chain) was profiled in a study of Ad26.COV2.S vaccination and SARS-CoV-2 variants. Study summary: This donor came from the COV1001 trial of Ad26.COV2.S. Ad26.COV2.S, an intramuscular injection, was given once or twice 56 days apart.

TCRdb's copy holds only in-frame clones and misses some; the assay was immunoSEQ multiplex PCR. The sample lists about 400,000 clones, 83% seen once, with around 7% in the top ten. The CDR3 has 15 amino acids. CDR1 SGHTA and CDR2 FQGTGA come from the germline V gene. J gave up 6 bases and V 5 bases, and 10 bases lay outside the gene matches. Treatment here: over 15 received Ad26.COV2.S at low or high dose, single or two shots; 5 received placebo; per-sample allocation not given. Day 63 after the first injection of vaccine or placebo was the sampling time. An adult aged 18-55 years in Boston served as the donor. Expression of Wuhan-strain SARS-CoV-2 spike came from the Ad26 vector that formed the vaccine.

The receptor's source is a person aged 18-65 years who received the Ad26.COV2.S COVID-19 vaccine or a placebo. The sample consisted of peripheral blood, taken in a trial of Ad26.COV2.S vaccine versus placebo. The chain is built from TRBV7-3 and TRBJ2-1; 7 bases line up with TRBD2. The CDR3 loop is CASSQNSLAVNEQFF. The CDR3 nucleotides are TGTGCCAGCAGCCAAAATTCCCTAGCGGTCAATGAGCAGTTCTTC.